The 16 T cell receptor beta chains reported below all come from one sample, sequenced in a study of T cell repertoires in aging, cancer and after chemotherapy. Peripheral blood genomic DNA, not sorted cells or RNA, was the template. TRB rearrangements spanning V, D and J were amplified using mixed TRB-A/B primers. TCRdb analysed the multiplex PCR reads with MiXCR anew, one entry per CDR3 protein. The sample shows roughly 6,000 distinct CDR3 sequences, more than 25% of them seen only once. Sequences were obtained from blood. The receptors originated from a human donor in good health.

This clonotype is medium-sized in the sample. The chain employs TRBV19 and TRBJ1-2; D possibly corresponds to TRBD1 (6 bases). Germline V gene data show CDR1 as LNHDA and CDR2 as SQIVND (reference sequence). The CDR3 covers 14 residues. V was shortened by 6 bases and J by 4 bases, with 15 bases between the two germline ends. CDR3 sequence (DNA): TGTGCCAGTAGGAAAAGGGGGGCGATCTATGGCTACACCTTC. Amino acid sequence: CASRKRGAIYGYTF. Full variable domain (outside the CDR3, taken from reference TRBV19 and TRBJ1-2): DGGITQSPKYLFRKEGQNVTLSCEQNLNHDAMYWYRQDPGQGLRLIYYSQIVNDFQKGDIAEGYSVSREKKESFPLTVTSAQKNPTAFYLCASRKRGAIYGYTFGSGTRLTVV.

In this sample, this clonotype turned up a few times. The CDR3 DNA is TGTGCCAGCAGCCAAGATCCCGGGCCCGGGGAGCTGTTTTTT. Protein: CASSQDPGPGELFF. The chain joins TRBV4-2 to TRBJ2-2; D remains unclear. CDR3 length: 14 residues. The V end was cut by 0 bases, the J end by 6 bases, with 8 bases between. Germline CDR1 reads LGHNA; CDR2 reads YNFKEQ.

This sequence joins TRBV7-2 and TRBJ2-4; the D gene is possibly TRBD2 (6 bases). Trimming removed 4 bases at V and 8 bases at J, with 21 bases between. Germline CDR1 reads SGHTA; CDR2 reads FQGNSA. The CDR3 has 16 amino acids. CDR3 in amino acids: CASSSALRAPGDIQYF. CDR3 coding DNA: TGTGCCAGCAGCTCAGCCCTTCGGGCCCCGGGGGACATTCAGTACTTC.

The chain is built from TRBV14 and TRBJ1-4; D is undetermined. V was clipped by 1 base and J by 8 bases, with 8 bases between them. The CDR3 covers 13 residues. Germline V gene lookup returns CDR1 SGHDN and CDR2 FVKESK. Written as DNA, the CDR3 is TGTGCCAGCAGCCAAGGGCTGGGCGAAAAACTGTTTTTT. Amino acid sequence: CASSQGLGEKLFF.

Relative to its sample, this clonotype is medium-sized (0.01 to 0.1%). The rearrangement joins TRBV11-3 to TRBJ2-5; possibly TRBD1 or TRBD2 for D (5 bases each). The germline gives CDR1 SGHNT, CDR2 YENEEA. The CDR3 spans 15 residues. The germline V and J ends were trimmed by 1 base and 2 bases, with 11 bases remaining between them. This chain's CDR3 is CASSLVGTAQETQYF. DNA for the CDR3: TGTGCCAGCAGCTTAGTGGGGACGGCTCAAGAGACCCAGTACTTC. Filled out from reference TRBV11-3 and TRBJ2-5, the complete variable domain reads EAGVVQSPRYKIIEKKQPVAFWCNPISGHNTLYWYLQNLGQGPELLIRYENEEAVDDSQLPKDRFSAERLKGVDSTLKIQPAELGDSAVYLCASSLVGTAQETQYFGPGTRLLVL.

The gene calls are TRBV7-6 and TRBJ2-6; D not resolved. The CDR3 consists of 14 residues. V lost 1 base to trimming and J lost 3 bases, with 4 bases between them. Germline V gene data show CDR1 as SGHVS and CDR2 as FNYEAQ. The CDR3 DNA reads TGTGCCAGCAGCTTAGAGGGTGGGGCCAACGTCCTGACTTTC. Translation: CASSLEGGANVLTF. Drawing the rest from reference TRBV7-6 and TRBJ2-6, the complete variable domain is GAGVSQSPRYKVTKRGQDVALRCDPISGHVSLYWYRQALGQGPEFLTYFNYEAQQDKSGLPNDRFSAERPEGSISTLTIQRTEQRDSAMYRCASSLEGGANVLTFGAGSRLTVL.

The table lists this clonotype with a few counts. The chain carries TRBV11-1 and TRBJ2-5, with 10 bases fitting TRBD2. In germline, CDR1 is SGHAT, CDR2 FQDESV (reference sequence). Germline trimming cut 5 bases from V and 2 bases from J; bases unmatched to any gene: 8. The length of the CDR3 is 16 residues. Here the CDR3 DNA reads TGTGCCAGCAGCAGTGGACTAGCGGTAGTTCAAGAGACCCAGTACTTC. Translation gives CASSSGLAVVQETQYF.

The chain carries TRBV12-3 or TRBV12-4 and TRBJ1-6, with TRBD1 matching 10 bases. The CDR3 loop spans 15 amino acids. Germline trimming cut 5 bases from V and 7 bases from J; bases unmatched to any gene: 5. DNA of the CDR3: TGTGCCAGCAGTCCCGGGACAGGGGCCAATTCACCCCTCCACTTT. Protein: CASSPGTGANSPLHF.

The gene calls are TRBV7-3 and TRBJ2-3; D is undetermined. V was cut by 2 bases and J by 1 base, with 4 bases left in between. Germline V gene data show CDR1 as SGHTA and CDR2 as FQGTGA. The CDR3 contains 13 residues. This CDR3 is CASSLWGTDTQYF. CDR3 nucleotide sequence: TGTGCCAGCAGCTTATGGGGCACAGATACGCAGTATTTT.

This chain connects TRBV19 to TRBJ1-4, with no clear D. The ends were cut back, 7 bases at V and 12 bases at J, with 18 bases in the middle. This CDR3 is built from 13 residues. Germline V gene sequence: CDR1 LNHDA, CDR2 SQIVND (reference sequence). CDR3 protein: CASNPGPPGELFF. In DNA, the CDR3 is TGTGCCAGTAACCCCGGGCCCCCCGGCGAACTGTTTTTT.

This clonotype is a singleton in its sample. CDR3 DNA: TGTGCCAGCAGCTTTGCCGGAACCTGGGGCACTGAAGCTTTCTTT. Translated: CASSFAGTWGTEAFF. V gene TRBV11-1 combines with J gene TRBJ1-1; no clear D. The CDR3 is made up of 15 amino acids. Deletions cut 3 bases from V and 4 bases from J, with 15 bases between. CDR1 SGHAT and CDR2 FQDESV come from the germline V gene (reference sequence).

In its sample, this clonotype is medium-sized. The chain combines TRBV27 with TRBJ2-1; 9 bases align to TRBD2. The V segment lost 2 bases and the J segment 5 bases; nucleotides outside the gene matches: 4. Looked up from germline, CDR1 is MNHEY and CDR2 is SMNVEV (reference sequence). The CDR3 is 15 residues long. CDR3 bases: TGTGCCAGCAGTTTAGTGACTAGCGGAAACAATGAGCAGTTCTTC. Amino acids: CASSLVTSGNNEQFF.

This clonotype was counted a single time. One end of the junction does not line up with germline, which may come from a read error. This chain connects TRBV6-9 to TRBJ1-5; TRBD1 is a possible D gene (5 bases). CDR1 is MNHGY and CDR2 is SVAAGI in the germline V gene. There are 14 residues in the CDR3. The CDR3 DNA reads TGTGCCAACAGTCTATTAGGGGACGGTCAGCCCCAGCATTTT. It yields the protein CANSLLGDGQPQHF.

The chain combines TRBV6-2 or TRBV6-3 with TRBJ1-5, with TRBD1 as a possible D gene (5 bases). The CDR3 consists of 17 residues. Germline V gene lookup returns CDR1 MNHEY and CDR2 SVGEGT. The germline V and J ends were trimmed by 5 bases and 0 bases, with 17 bases remaining between them. The CDR3 protein is CASSLKTVDNSNQPQHF. CDR3 DNA sequence: TGTGCCAGCAGTCTTAAGACAGTCGATAATAGCAATCAGCCCCAGCATTTT.

This clonotype is medium-sized in the sample. V gene TRBV19 combines with J gene TRBJ2-7; D ambiguous. In germline, CDR1 is LNHDA, CDR2 SQIVND (reference sequence). CDR3 length: 15 residues. The V gene lost 4 bases and the J gene lost 2 bases, with 15 bases spanning the gap. As DNA, the CDR3 is TGTGCCAGTAGTAGCTCAGCACAGCCTACCTACGAGCAGTACTTC. As protein: CASSSSAQPTYEQYF.

This clonotype was counted a single time. V gene TRBV30 combines with J gene TRBJ1-5, with a tentative D call TRBD1 (6 bases). Per germline, CDR1 GTSNPN and CDR2 SVGIG (reference sequence). Trimming removed 5 bases at V and 6 bases at J, with 17 bases between. CDR3 length: 14 amino acids. This CDR3 is CAWGDKGLSQPQHF. DNA of the CDR3: TGTGCCTGGGGGGACAAGGGGCTAAGTCAGCCCCAGCATTTT.